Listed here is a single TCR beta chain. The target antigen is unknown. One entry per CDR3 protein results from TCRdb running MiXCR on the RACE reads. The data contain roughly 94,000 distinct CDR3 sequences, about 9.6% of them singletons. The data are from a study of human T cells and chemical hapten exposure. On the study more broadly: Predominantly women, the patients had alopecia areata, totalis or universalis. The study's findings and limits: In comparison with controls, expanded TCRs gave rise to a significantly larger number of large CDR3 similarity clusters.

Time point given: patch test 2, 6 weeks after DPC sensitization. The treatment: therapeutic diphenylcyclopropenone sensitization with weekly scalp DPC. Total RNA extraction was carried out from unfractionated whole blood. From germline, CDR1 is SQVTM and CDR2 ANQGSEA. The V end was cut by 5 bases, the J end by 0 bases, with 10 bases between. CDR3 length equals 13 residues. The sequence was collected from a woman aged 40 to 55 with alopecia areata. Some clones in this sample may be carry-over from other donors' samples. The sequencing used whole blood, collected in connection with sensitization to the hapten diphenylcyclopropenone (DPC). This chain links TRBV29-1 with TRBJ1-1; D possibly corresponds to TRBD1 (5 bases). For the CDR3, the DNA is TGCAGCGTTTCGGACAATCTGAACACTGAAGCTTTCTTT. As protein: CSVSDNLNTEAFF.